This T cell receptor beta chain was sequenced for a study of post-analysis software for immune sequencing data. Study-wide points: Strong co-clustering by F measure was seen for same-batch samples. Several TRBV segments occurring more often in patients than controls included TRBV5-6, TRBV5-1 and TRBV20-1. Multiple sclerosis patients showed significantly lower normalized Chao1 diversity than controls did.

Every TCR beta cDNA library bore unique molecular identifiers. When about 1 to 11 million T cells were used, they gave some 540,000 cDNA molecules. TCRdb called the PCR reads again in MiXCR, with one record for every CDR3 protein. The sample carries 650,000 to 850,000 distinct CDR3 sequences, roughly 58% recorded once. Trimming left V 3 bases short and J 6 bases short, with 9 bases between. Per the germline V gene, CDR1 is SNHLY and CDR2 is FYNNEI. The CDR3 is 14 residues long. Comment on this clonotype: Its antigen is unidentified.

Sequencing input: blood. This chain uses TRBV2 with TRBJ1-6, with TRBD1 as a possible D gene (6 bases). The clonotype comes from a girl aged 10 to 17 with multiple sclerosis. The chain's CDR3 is CASSESRGNSPLHF. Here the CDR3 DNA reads TGTGCCAGCAGTGAGTCCAGGGGTAATTCACCCCTCCACTTT.